The source of this T cell receptor beta chain is a study of blood T cell repertoires in COVID-19. This table comes from immunoSEQ multiplex PCR, and its TCRdb copy is limited to in-frame clones, with some not included. This repertoire shows 200,000 to 300,000 clones, 86% found once; its top ten account for about 5.4%. There are 16 residues in the CDR3. Germline values: CDR1 SGHRS, CDR2 YFSETQ. The V and J ends lost 4 bases and 4 bases, in that order; junction bases with no gene match: 6. Specimen: peripheral blood. The TCR was taken from a woman at least 80 years old with COVID-19, enrolled during active disease. The V call is TRBV5-1, the J call TRBJ2-2, with 11 bases fitting TRBD1. CDR3 sequence: CASSRGQGAFTGELFF. Here the CDR3 DNA reads TGCGCCAGCAGCCGAGGACAGGGGGCTTTCACCGGGGAGCTGTTTTTT.